Below, 19 T cell receptor beta chains from the same sample are listed, as sequenced in a study of Graves' ophthalmopathy and Graves' hyperthyroidism. RNA served as the template for amplifying TCR beta CDR3 regions. First-round RT-PCR with HTBI primers preceded a second-round multiplex PCR. Each CDR3 protein is one row after TCRdb ran MiXCR on the multiplex PCR reads. The data contain roughly 480,000 distinct CDR3 sequences, around an eighth of them seen just once; the ten biggest clones take up roughly 10%. Input material: blood. These receptors all stem from a woman in her 30s with Graves' ophthalmopathy.

This clonotype came up many times. This chain uses TRBV5-1 with TRBJ2-7; D is undetermined. This CDR3 has 14 amino acids. Trimming removed 4 bases from V and 7 bases from J, with 18 bases in between. The germline V gene has CDR1 SGHRS and CDR2 YFSETQ. In DNA, the CDR3 is TGCGCCAGCAGCATTTGGACGGTCGCCGGGGAGCAGTACTTC. Amino acid sequence: CASSIWTVAGEQYF. Variable domain in full (rest from reference TRBV5-1 and TRBJ2-7): KAGVTQTPRYLIKTRGQQVTLSCSPISGHRSVSWYQQTPGQGLQFLFEYFSETQRNKGNFPGRFSGRQFSNSRSEMNVSTLELGDSALYLCASSIWTVAGEQYFGPGTRLTVT.

This chain links TRBV24-1 with TRBJ2-5, with D tentatively TRBD1 (6 bases). Trimming stripped 4 bases from V and 5 bases from J, with 10 bases between. Germline CDR1 reads KGHDR; CDR2 reads SFDVKD. This CDR3 contains 13 residues. As DNA, the CDR3 is TGTGCCACCAGTGAACAGGGTGAGGAGACCCAGTACTTC. It yields the protein CATSEQGEETQYF.

This clonotype occurred many times. The chain combines TRBV2 with TRBJ2-7, with no clear D. The CDR3 spans 13 residues. V gave up 4 bases and J gave up 7 bases, with 14 bases separating them. CDR1 SNHLY and CDR2 FYNNEI come from the germline V gene. The CDR3: CASSAGLGLEQYF. The CDR3 region has the DNA TGTGCCAGCAGTGCTGGTCTCGGCTTGGAGCAGTACTTC.

This clonotype has more than one count but fewer than ten. The chain recombines TRBV25-1 with TRBJ1-1; D remains ambiguous. CDR3 length: 12 residues. Germline-derived CDR1 and CDR2 are MGHDK and SYGVNS. Trimming pared 1 base from V and 3 bases from J, leaving 3 bases between. CDR3 coding DNA: TGTGCCAGCAGTGAATTTGACACTGAAGCTTTCTTT. This codes for CASSEFDTEAFF.

The chain couples TRBV12-3 or TRBV12-4 to TRBJ1-2; 10 bases map to TRBD1. V trimming: 7 bases; J trimming: 0 bases; junction bases outside the gene matches: 5. This CDR3 region has 15 residues. The CDR3 DNA reads as TGTGCCAGCATCCCTGGACAGGGGGCTAACTATGGCTACACCTTC. This encodes CASIPGQGANYGYTF.

This clonotype came up a few times. The chain is built from TRBV4-1 and TRBJ1-6, with 7 bases that match TRBD1. V trimming: 4 bases; J trimming: 6 bases; junction bases outside the gene matches: 12. This CDR3 spans 17 amino acids. The V gene's germline CDR1 is MGHRA and CDR2 YSYEKL. The CDR3 is CASSPEPPGQLNSPLHF. The CDR3 nucleotides are TGCGCCAGCAGCCCTGAACCCCCGGGACAGCTTAATTCACCCCTCCACTTT.

This clonotype appeared many times. This chain joins TRBV4-1 and TRBJ1-1; no clear D gene. This CDR3 is built from 15 residues. V gave up 4 bases and J gave up 2 bases, with 14 bases separating them. Germline V gene data show CDR1 as MGHRA and CDR2 as YSYEKL. The CDR3 nucleotides read TGCGCCAGCAGCCCCCTAGGTCGGCGTAACACTGAAGCTTTCTTT. It codes for CASSPLGRRNTEAFF.

This clonotype was detected ten times or more. This rearrangement joins TRBV6-2 or TRBV6-3 to TRBJ2-2; 7 bases map to TRBD1. The V gene's germline CDR1 is MNHEY and CDR2 SVGEGT. The ends lost 7 bases at V and 8 bases at J; junction bases unmatched: 4. This CDR3 region has 12 residues. CDR3 protein: CASTTGVGELFF. DNA for the CDR3: TGTGCCAGCACCACAGGGGTTGGGGAGCTGTTTTTT.

In this sample, this clonotype turned up many times. The chain employs TRBV27 and TRBJ1-6; 8 bases align to TRBD1. CDR3 length: 16 residues. Losses at the gene ends were 3 bases for V and 6 bases for J; bases not matched to a gene: 7. Germline CDR1 reads MNHEY; CDR2 reads SMNVEV (reference sequence). CDR3 sequence: CASSLATGGFNSPLHF. DNA of the CDR3: TGTGCCAGCAGTTTGGCCACAGGGGGGTTTAATTCACCCCTCCACTTT.

J is TRBJ2-7 and V is TRBV6-2 or TRBV6-3; D is unclear. The CDR3 runs 14 residues. V was clipped by 0 bases and J by 0 bases, with 6 bases between them. CDR1 MNHEY and CDR2 SVGEGT come from the germline V gene. The CDR3 protein is CASSYSAASYEQYF. The DNA of the CDR3 is TGTGCCAGCAGTTACTCGGCGGCCTCCTACGAGCAGTACTTC.

This sequence joins TRBV11-2 and TRBJ2-7, with D unresolved. This CDR3 is 13 amino acids long. CDR1 is SGHAT, CDR2 FQNNGV, per germline. V lost 6 bases and J 1 base, leaving 10 bases between the germline ends. Here the CDR3 reads CASRHLGSYEQYF. For the CDR3, the DNA is TGTGCCAGCAGACACCTCGGGTCCTACGAGCAGTACTTC.

This clonotype was seen a few times. The rearrangement uses TRBV7-2 and TRBJ2-2; 7 nucleotides align to TRBD1. Germline loops: CDR1 SGHTA, CDR2 FQGNSA. The CDR3 is made up of 15 amino acids. The trim removed 7 bases at V and 3 bases at J, leaving 8 bases unmatched. CDR3 sequence reads: CASNIRTGYTGELFF. CDR3 nucleotide sequence: TGTGCCAGCAATATCCGGACAGGCTACACCGGGGAGCTGTTTTTT.

The table lists this clonotype with many counts. The chain links TRBV2 to TRBJ1-5; 7 nucleotides align to TRBD1. The length of the CDR3 is 16 residues. From germline, CDR1 is SNHLY and CDR2 FYNNEI. V lost 2 bases and J lost 6; bases outside the gene matches: 10. The CDR3 sequence is CASSELETGNGQPQHF. CDR3 nucleotide sequence: TGTGCCAGCAGTGAATTAGAGACAGGGAACGGTCAGCCCCAGCATTTT.

This clonotype has ten or more counts. The genes are TRBV20-1 and TRBJ1-2, with D perhaps TRBD1 (5 bases). Germline loops: CDR1 DFQATT, CDR2 SNEGSKA (reference sequence). V dropped 5 bases and J dropped 2 bases, with 9 bases sitting between them. CDR3 length equals 12 residues. The CDR3 sequence: CSAVDTNYGYTF. CDR3 coding DNA: TGCAGTGCTGTGGACACGAACTATGGCTACACCTTC.

This clonotype was recorded many times. This chain links TRBV30 with TRBJ1-1; D not certain. Germline-derived CDR1 and CDR2 are GTSNPN and SVGIG (reference sequence). V lost 4 bases and J lost 6, with 18 bases in between. This CDR3 spans 14 amino acids. CDR3 in amino acids: CAWTRGSLSAEAFF. CDR3 in DNA: TGTGCCTGGACACGAGGGTCCTTGTCTGCTGAAGCTTTCTTT. The full variable domain, in which reference TRBV30 and TRBJ1-1 provide the parts outside the CDR3, is SQTIHQWPATLVQPVGSPLSLECTVEGTSNPNLYWYRQAAGRGLQLLFYSVGIGQISSEVPQNLSASRPQDRQFILSSKKLLLSDSGFYLCAWTRGSLSAEAFFGQGTRLTVV.

The rearrangement joins TRBV29-1 to TRBJ1-2, with 10 nucleotides matching TRBD1. V was pared by 0 bases and J by 7 bases, with 11 bases of the junction left unmatched. The germline CDR1 and CDR2 sequences are SQVTM and ANQGSEA. The CDR3 runs to 16 residues. The CDR3 loop is CSVEDRSGTGVPGYTF. The CDR3 DNA reads as TGCAGCGTTGAAGATCGATCCGGGACAGGGGTACCTGGCTACACCTTC.

This clonotype came up many times. The chain links TRBV15 to TRBJ2-2, with a tentative D call TRBD1 (5 bases). The CDR3 covers 16 residues. The germline gives CDR1 LNHNV, CDR2 YYDKDF (reference sequence). The germline V and J ends were trimmed by 0 bases and 6 bases, with 14 bases remaining between them. The CDR3 DNA is TGTGCCACCAGCAGAGATCGAAGGGGTACGGCCGGGGAGCTGTTTTTT. Its translation: CATSRDRRGTAGELFF.

This clonotype has ten or more counts. The chain is built from TRBV20-1 and TRBJ2-5; 7 bases map to TRBD2. The CDR3 sequence is 15 residues long. Germline V gene data show CDR1 as DFQATT and CDR2 as SNEGSKA (reference sequence). The trim removed 3 bases at V and 5 bases at J, leaving 12 bases unmatched. The CDR3 DNA reads TGCAGTGCTAGTACGGGCGGGAGTACTGAGGAGACCCAGTACTTC. It yields the protein CSASTGGSTEETQYF.

The chain links TRBV27 to TRBJ1-6; D is perhaps TRBD1 (5 bases). CDR3 length: 12 amino acids. Germline values: CDR1 MNHEY, CDR2 SMNVEV (reference sequence). V lost 11 bases and J lost 7, with 12 bases in between. The CDR3: CAAGVWNSPLHF. The CDR3 DNA reads as TGTGCCGCGGGGGTCTGGAATTCACCCCTCCACTTT.